This T cell receptor beta chain emerged from a study of response to subunit inactivated influenza vaccine. About this clonotype: What it recognizes is unknown.

The CDR3 sequence is 17 residues long. Germline V gives CDR1 LGHNA, CDR2 YSLEER. The V segment lost 4 bases and the J segment 0 bases; nucleotides outside the gene matches: 10. The study's findings and limits: That few new T cells are recruited by each seasonal influenza vaccination was the authors' suggestion.

TCRdb fed the RT-PCR reads into MiXCR, producing one record per CDR3 protein. The sample consists of under 850,000 distinct CDR3 sequences, around 20% of them appearing once. V and J are TRBV4-3 and TRBJ1-1, with 8 bases identical to TRBD1. The specimen comprised PBMCs from blood, sampled 4 to 6 days after vaccination. The receptor's source is a man in his fifties who received an inactivated influenza vaccine. The CDR3 region is CASSPGSGTGVNTEAFF. The CDR3 DNA follows: TGCGCCAGCAGCCCGGGGAGCGGGACAGGAGTGAACACTGAAGCTTTCTTT.